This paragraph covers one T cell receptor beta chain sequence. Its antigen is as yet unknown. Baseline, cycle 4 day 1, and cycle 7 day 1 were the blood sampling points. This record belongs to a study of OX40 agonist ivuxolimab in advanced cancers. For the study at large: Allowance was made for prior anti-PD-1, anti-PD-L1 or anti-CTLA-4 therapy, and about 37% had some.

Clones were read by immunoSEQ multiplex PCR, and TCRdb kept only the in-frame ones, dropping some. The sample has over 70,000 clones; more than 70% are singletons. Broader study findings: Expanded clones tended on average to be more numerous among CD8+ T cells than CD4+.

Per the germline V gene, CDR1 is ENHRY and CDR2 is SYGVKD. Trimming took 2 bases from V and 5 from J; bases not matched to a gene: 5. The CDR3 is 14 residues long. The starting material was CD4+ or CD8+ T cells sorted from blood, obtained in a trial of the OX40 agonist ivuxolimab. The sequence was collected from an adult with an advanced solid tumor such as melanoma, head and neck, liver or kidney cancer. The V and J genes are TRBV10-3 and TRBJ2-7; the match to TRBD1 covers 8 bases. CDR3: CAISEGQGRNEQYF. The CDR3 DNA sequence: TGTGCCATCAGTGAGGGACAGGGTAGAAACGAGCAGTACTTC.